The 2 T cell receptor beta chains below all came from one sample that was sequenced in a study of CD8 T cells in ankylosing spondylitis. TCRdb fed the 5' RACE reads into MiXCR, producing one record per CDR3 protein. This table holds some 130,000 distinct CDR3 sequences, 6.5% to 8.5% found once. Material: synovial fluid, either unsorted or a sorted T cell fraction (not recorded which). The source is a male donor with ankylosing spondylitis.

This clonotype was detected a few times. The gene calls are TRBV29-1 and TRBJ1-1; 10 bases agree with TRBD1. The germline gives CDR1 SQVTM, CDR2 ANQGSEA. V trimming: 6 bases; J trimming: 6 bases; junction bases outside the gene matches: 16. There are 16 residues in the CDR3. The CDR3 bases are TGCAGCGTCCGTCGGTCGGACAGGGGGAATGATGCTGAAGCTTTCTTT. Its protein product is CSVRRSDRGNDAEAFF.

This clonotype showed up many times. The rearrangement uses TRBV4-1 and TRBJ1-4; 7 nucleotides align to TRBD1. The CDR3 runs 15 residues. Per the germline V gene, CDR1 is MGHRA and CDR2 is YSYEKL. J was trimmed by 6 bases and V by 0 bases; bases with no gene match: 4. DNA for the CDR3: TGCGCCAGCAGCCAAGAAGGGACAGCGGATGAAAAACTGTTTTTT. Protein: CASSQEGTADEKLFF.